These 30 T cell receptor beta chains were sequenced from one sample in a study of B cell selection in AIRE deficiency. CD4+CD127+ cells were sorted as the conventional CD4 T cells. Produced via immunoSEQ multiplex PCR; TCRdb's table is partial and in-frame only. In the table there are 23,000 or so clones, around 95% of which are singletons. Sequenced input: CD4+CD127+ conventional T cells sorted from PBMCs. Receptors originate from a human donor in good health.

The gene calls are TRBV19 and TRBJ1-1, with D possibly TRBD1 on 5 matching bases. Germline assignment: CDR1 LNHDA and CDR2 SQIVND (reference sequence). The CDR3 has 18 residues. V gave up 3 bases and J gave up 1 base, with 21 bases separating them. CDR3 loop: CASSIRVGALSRNTEAFF. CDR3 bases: TGTGCCAGTAGTATCCGCGTCGGGGCCTTATCGAGGAACACTGAAGCTTTCTTT.

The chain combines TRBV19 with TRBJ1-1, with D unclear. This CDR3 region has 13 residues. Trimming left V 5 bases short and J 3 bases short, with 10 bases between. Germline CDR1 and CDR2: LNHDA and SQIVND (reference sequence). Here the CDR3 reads CASSSRPDTEAFF. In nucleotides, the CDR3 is TGTGCCAGTAGTTCGCGTCCTGACACTGAAGCTTTCTTT.

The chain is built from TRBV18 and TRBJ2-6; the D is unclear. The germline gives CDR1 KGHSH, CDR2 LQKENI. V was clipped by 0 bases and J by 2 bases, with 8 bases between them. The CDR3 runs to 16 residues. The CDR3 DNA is TGTGCCAGCTCACCACCAGGGTCGGCTGGGGCCAACGTCCTGACTTTC. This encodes CASSPPGSAGANVLTF.

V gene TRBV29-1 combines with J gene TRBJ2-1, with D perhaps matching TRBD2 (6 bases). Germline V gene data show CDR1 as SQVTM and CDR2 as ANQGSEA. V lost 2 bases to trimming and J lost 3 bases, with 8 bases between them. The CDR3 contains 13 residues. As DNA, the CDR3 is TGCAGCGTTGAATGGCGGGGCTACAATGAGCAGTTCTTC. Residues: CSVEWRGYNEQFF.

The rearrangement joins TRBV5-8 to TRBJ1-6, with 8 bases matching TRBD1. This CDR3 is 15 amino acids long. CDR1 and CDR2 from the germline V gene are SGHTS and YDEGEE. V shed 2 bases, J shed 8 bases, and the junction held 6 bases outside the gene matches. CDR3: CASSFYRGVDSPLHF. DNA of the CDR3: TGTGCCAGCAGCTTCTACAGGGGGGTGGATTCACCCCTCCACTTT. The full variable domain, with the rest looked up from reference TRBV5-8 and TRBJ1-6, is EAGVTQSPTHLIKTRGQQATLRCSPISGHTSVYWYQQALGLGLQFLLWYDEGEERNRGNFPPRFSGRQFPNYSSELNVNALELEDSALYLCASSFYRGVDSPLHFGNGTRLTVT.

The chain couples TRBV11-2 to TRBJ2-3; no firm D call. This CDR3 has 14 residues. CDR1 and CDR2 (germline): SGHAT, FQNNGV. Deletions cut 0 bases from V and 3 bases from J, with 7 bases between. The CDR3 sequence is CASSLEGLTDTQYF. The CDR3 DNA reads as TGTGCCAGCAGCTTAGAGGGCCTGACAGATACGCAGTATTTT.

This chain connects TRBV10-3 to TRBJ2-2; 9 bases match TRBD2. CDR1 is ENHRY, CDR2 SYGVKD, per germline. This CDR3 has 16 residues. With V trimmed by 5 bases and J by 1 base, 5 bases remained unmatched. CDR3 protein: CAISPGLAQNTGELFF. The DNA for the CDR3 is TGTGCCATCAGTCCTGGACTAGCGCAGAACACCGGGGAGCTGTTTTTT.

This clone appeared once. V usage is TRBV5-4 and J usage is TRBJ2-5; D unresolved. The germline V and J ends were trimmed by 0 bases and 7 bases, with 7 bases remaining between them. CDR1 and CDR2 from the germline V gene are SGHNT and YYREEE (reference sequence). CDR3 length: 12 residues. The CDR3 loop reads CASSLDQSTQYF. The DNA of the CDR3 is TGTGCCAGCAGCTTGGATCAGTCGACCCAGTACTTC.

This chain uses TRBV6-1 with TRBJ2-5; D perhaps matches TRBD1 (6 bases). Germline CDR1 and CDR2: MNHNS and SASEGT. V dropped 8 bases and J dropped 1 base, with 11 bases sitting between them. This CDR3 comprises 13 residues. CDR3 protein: CASGTPFQETQYF. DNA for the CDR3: TGTGCCAGCGGGACACCCTTCCAAGAGACCCAGTACTTC.

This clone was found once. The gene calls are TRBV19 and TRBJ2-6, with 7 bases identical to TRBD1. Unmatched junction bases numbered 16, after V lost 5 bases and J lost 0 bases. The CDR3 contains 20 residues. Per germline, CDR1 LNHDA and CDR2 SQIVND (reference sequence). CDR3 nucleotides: TGTGCCAGTAGTGACGGTTTTTTGCGACAGGGCAACTCTGGGGCCAACGTCCTGACTTTC. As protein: CASSDGFLRQGNSGANVLTF.

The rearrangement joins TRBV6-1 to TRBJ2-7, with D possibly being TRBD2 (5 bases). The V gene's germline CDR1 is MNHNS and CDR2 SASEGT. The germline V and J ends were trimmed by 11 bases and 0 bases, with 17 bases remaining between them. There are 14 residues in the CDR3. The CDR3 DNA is TGTGCCCTGCTATCGTGGGAGAGCTCCTACGAGCAGTACTTC. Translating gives CALLSWESSYEQYF.

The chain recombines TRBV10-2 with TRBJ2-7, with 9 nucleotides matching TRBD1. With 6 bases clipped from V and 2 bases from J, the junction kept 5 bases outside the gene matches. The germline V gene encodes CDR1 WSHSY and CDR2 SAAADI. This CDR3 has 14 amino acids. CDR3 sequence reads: CASRIGTGPYEQYF. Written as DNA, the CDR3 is TGCGCCAGCAGAATCGGGACAGGGCCCTACGAGCAGTACTTC.

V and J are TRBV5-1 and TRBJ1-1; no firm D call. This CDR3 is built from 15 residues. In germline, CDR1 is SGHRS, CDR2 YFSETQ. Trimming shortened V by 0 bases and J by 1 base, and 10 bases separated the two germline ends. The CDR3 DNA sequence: TGCGCCAGCAGCTTGGGCGTTCGAGCGAACACTGAAGCTTTCTTT. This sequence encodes CASSLGVRANTEAFF.

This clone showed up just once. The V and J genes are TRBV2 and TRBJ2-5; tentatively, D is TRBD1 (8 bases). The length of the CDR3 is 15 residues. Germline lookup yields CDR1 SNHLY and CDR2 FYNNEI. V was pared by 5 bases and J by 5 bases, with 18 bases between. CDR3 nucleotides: TGTGCCAGCAGTAATAATGGACAGGGAGGGGAGACCCAGTACTTC. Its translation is CASSNNGQGGETQYF.

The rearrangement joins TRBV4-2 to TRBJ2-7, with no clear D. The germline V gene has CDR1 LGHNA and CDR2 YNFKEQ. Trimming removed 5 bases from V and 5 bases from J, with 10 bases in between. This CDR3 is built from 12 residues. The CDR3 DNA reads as TGTGCCAGCAGCTTAGGAGAAAACGAGCAGTACTTC. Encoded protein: CASSLGENEQYF.

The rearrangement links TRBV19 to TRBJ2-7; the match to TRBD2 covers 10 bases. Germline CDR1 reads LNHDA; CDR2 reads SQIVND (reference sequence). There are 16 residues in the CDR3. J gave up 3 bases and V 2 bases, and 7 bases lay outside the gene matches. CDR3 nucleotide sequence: TGTGCCAGTAGTATAAGCGGGAGGGCCTCCTACTACGAGCAGTACTTC. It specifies CASSISGRASYYEQYF.

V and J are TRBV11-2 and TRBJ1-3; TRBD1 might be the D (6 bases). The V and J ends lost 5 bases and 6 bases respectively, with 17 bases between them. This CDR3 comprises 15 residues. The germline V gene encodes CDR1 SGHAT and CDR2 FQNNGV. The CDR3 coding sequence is TGTGCCAGCAGCCCCGGGGGCGACACTCAAAACACCATATATTTT. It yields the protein CASSPGGDTQNTIYF.

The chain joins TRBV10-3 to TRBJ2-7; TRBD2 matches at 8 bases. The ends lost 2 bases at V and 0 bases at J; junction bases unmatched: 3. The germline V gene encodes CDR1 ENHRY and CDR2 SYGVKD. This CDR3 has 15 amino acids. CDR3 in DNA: TGTGCCATCAGTGAGCGGGGGGGGAGCTCCTACGAGCAGTACTTC. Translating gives CAISERGGSSYEQYF.

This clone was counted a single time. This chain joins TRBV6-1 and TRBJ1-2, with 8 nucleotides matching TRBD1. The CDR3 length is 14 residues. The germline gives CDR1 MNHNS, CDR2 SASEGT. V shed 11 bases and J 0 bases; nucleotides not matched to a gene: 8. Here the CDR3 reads CAGGTGGANYGYTF. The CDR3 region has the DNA TGTGCCGGGGGAACAGGGGGAGCTAACTATGGCTACACCTTC.

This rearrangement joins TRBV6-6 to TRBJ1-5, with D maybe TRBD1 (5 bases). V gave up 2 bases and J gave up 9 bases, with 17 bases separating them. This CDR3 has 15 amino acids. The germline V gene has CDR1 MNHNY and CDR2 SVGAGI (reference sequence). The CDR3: CASSYSGTGGRPQHF. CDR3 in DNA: TGTGCCAGCAGTTACAGCGGGACGGGGGGGAGGCCCCAGCATTTT.

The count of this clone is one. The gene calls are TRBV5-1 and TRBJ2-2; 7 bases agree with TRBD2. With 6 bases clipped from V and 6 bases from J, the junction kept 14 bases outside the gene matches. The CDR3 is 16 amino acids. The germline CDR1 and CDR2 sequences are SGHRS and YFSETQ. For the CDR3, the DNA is TGCGCCAGCATCCCTCCAAGCACTAGCGCCGCCGGGGAGCTGTTTTTT. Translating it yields CASIPPSTSAAGELFF.

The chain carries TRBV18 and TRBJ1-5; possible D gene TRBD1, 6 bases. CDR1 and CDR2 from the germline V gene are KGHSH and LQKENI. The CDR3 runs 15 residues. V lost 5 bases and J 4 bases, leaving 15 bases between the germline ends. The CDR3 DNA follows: TGTGCCAGCTCATCGAGACAGGTGATAAATCAGCCCCAGCATTTT. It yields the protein CASSSRQVINQPQHF. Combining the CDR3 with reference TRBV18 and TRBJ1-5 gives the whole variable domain NAGVMQNPRHLVRRRGQEARLRCSPMKGHSHVYWYRQLPEEGLKFMVYLQKENIIDESGMPKERFSAEFPKEGPSILRIQQVVRGDSAAYFCASSSRQVINQPQHFGDGTRLSIL.

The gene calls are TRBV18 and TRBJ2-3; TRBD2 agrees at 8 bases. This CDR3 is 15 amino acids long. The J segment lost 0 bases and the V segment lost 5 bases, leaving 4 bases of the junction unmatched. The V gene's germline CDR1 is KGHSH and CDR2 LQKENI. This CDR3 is CASSAGTRSTDTQYF. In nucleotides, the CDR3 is TGTGCCAGCTCAGCCGGGACTAGAAGCACAGATACGCAGTATTTT.

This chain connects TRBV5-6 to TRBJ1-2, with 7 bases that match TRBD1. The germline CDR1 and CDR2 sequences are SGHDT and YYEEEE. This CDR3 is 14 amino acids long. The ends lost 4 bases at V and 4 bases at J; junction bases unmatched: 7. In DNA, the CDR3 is TGTGCCAGCAGCCGGGACAGCGTGAGCTATGGCTACACCTTC. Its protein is CASSRDSVSYGYTF.

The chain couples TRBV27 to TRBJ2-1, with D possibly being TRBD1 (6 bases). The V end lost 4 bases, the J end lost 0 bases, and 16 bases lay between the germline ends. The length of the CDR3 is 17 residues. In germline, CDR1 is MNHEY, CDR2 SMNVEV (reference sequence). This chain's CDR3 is CASSSKPTGNSYNEQFF. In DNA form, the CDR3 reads TGTGCCAGCAGTTCAAAACCCACAGGGAACTCCTACAATGAGCAGTTCTTC.

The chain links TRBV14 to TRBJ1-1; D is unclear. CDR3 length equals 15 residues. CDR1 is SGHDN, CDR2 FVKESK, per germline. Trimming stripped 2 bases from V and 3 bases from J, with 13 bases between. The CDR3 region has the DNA TGTGCCAGCAGCCAATACGGGCGAAGGGACACTGAAGCTTTCTTT. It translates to CASSQYGRRDTEAFF. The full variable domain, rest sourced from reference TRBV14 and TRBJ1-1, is EAGVTQFPSHSVIEKGQTVTLRCDPISGHDNLYWYRRVMGKEIKFLLHFVKESKQDESGMPNNRFLAERTGGTYSTLKVQPAELEDSGVYFCASSQYGRRDTEAFFGQGTRLTVV.

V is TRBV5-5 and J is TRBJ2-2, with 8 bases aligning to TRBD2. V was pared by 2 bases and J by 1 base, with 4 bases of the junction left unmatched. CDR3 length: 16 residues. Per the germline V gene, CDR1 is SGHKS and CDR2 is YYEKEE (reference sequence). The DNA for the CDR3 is TGTGCCAGCAGCTTATTCCTAGCGGGGAACACCGGGGAGCTGTTTTTT. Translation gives CASSLFLAGNTGELFF.

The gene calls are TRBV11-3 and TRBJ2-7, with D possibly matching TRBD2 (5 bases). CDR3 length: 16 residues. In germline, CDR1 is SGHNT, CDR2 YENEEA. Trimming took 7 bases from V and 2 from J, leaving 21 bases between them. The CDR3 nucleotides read TGTGCCAGCACCCAAGGTCTAGCTTATGGAACCTACGAGCAGTACTTC. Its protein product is CASTQGLAYGTYEQYF.

The CDR3, as DNA: TGTGCCAGCAGCTTTGTGACGGAACCCACAGATACGCAGTATTTT. This translates into CASSFVTEPTDTQYF. The chain carries TRBV11-2 and TRBJ2-3; unclear D gene. The CDR3 totals 15 residues. CDR1 is SGHAT, CDR2 FQNNGV, per germline. V lost 3 bases to trimming and J lost 2 bases, with 12 bases between them.

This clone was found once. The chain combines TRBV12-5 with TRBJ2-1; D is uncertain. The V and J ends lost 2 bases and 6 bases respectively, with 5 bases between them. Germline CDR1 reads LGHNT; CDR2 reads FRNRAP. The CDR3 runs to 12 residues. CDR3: CASGLIANEQFF. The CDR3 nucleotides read TGTGCTAGTGGTTTGATCGCCAATGAGCAGTTCTTC.